This T cell receptor (beta chain) comes out of a study of radiotherapy plus CTLA-4 blockade in lung cancer. Using immunoSEQ multiplex PCR, the repertoire was profiled, and TCRdb retains in-frame clones only, with some absent. There are about 80,000 clones in the sample; about four fifths occur only once, and over 20% lies in the top ten. As for this clone: Its cognate antigen is unknown.

Germline-derived CDR1 and CDR2 are KGHSH and LQKENI. The CDR3 extends over 14 amino acids. The V segment lost 8 bases and the J segment 1 base; nucleotides outside the gene matches: 5. Points from the study as a whole: In blood, TCR clones derived from the tumor expanded after radiotherapy plus ipilimumab.

Sequences were derived from peripheral blood, sampled from a patient treated with radiotherapy plus ipilimumab. This clonotype was obtained from a human donor with non-small cell lung cancer whose response to radiotherapy plus ipilimumab could not be evaluated. Some clones in this sample may be carry-over from other donors' samples. The rearrangement joins TRBV18 to TRBJ2-7; 10 bases match TRBD2. The CDR3: CASRTSGLSYEQYF. CDR3 coding DNA: TGTGCCAGCCGGACTAGCGGACTGTCCTACGAGCAGTACTTC.